This T cell receptor beta chain was retrieved from a study of cytomegalovirus exposure and HLA in healthy donors. The protocol was immunoSEQ multiplex PCR, while the TCRdb copy is restricted to in-frame clones and leaves out a portion. The sample has around 150,000 clones, about 90% seen once. CDR1 is LNHDA and CDR2 is SQIVND in the germline V gene (reference sequence). The CDR3 has 16 amino acids. V shed 6 bases, J shed 4 bases, and the junction held 8 bases outside the gene matches. Study conclusions and caveats: According to the study, roughly 160 TCR beta chains were cytomegalovirus-associated. As confirmed in vitro, a few CMV-associated chains were specific for CMV antigens.

As concerns this clone: Its antigen is undetermined.

The chain combines TRBV19 with TRBJ1-5; 11 bases line up with TRBD1. Sequencing used PBMCs. This sequence was found in a woman under 30 in good health and CMV-seropositive. CDR3 residues: CASRGQGAIINQPQHF. The DNA of the CDR3 is TGTGCCAGTAGAGGACAGGGGGCGATAATTAATCAGCCCCAGCATTTT.